This TCR beta chain appears in the sequencing data of a study of OX40 agonist ivuxolimab in advanced cancers. Study overall: Ivuxolimab, which patients received intravenously every 2 weeks, was dosed at 0.01 to 10 mg/kg.

Trimming stripped 6 bases from V and 5 bases from J, with 19 bases between. The CDR3 totals 15 residues. Germline CDR1 reads MDHEN; CDR2 reads SYDVKM. Blood specimens came from baseline, cycle 4 day 1, and cycle 7 day 1. Notes on the study in general: By week 6 at 0.1 to 3.0 mg/kg, blood CD4+ and CD8+ T cells had expanded clonally.

With respect to this clone: The antigen remains undetermined.

Clones were read by immunoSEQ multiplex PCR, and TCRdb kept only the in-frame ones, dropping some. The table includes 82,000 or so clones, 75% to 90% detected once. This sequence originates from an adult with an advanced solid tumor such as melanoma, head and neck, liver or kidney cancer. The rearrangement joins TRBV28 to TRBJ2-5; D possibly corresponds to TRBD1 (7 bases). This specimen consisted of CD4+ or CD8+ T cells sorted from blood, obtained in a trial of the OX40 agonist ivuxolimab. The CDR3 protein is CASSPGGGVGETQYF. The CDR3 bases are TGTGCCAGCAGCCCAGGAGGGGGCGTTGGGGAGACCCAGTACTTC.